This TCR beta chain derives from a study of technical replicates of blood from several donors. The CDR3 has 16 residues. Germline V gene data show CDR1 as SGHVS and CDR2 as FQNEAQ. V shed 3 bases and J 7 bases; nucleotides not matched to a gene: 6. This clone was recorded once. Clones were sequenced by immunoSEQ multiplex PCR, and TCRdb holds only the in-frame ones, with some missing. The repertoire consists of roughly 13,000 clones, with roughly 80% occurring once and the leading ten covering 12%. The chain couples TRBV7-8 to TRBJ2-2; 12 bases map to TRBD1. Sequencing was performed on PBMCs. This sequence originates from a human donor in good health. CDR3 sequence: CASSFPGQGAVGELFF. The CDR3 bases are TGTGCCAGCAGCTTTCCGGGACAGGGGGCCGTCGGGGAGCTGTTTTTT.